This TCR beta chain was recovered during a study of blood T cells in healthy people across ages. Background on the study: Through template switching, about one barcoded beta molecule was captured per two T cells, as measured in model experiments. Study-wide results and caveats: It was found that TCR beta diversity correlated strongly with the percentage of naive T cells. Observed TCR beta diversity per million T cells went down as age went up. This fall followed a roughly linear course with age.

It was approximately 9 milliliters of peripheral blood that were drawn from each donor. The authors ran a second PCR of 7 to 11 cycles using a sample-barcoded 5' primer and a J-beta primer mix. TCRdb reanalysed the 5' RACE reads using MiXCR and keeps one entry per CDR3 protein. The sample consists of hundreds of thousands of distinct CDR3 sequences, around 20% of them appearing once. As for this clonotype: The target antigen is unknown.

The CDR3 runs 14 residues. Unmatched junction bases numbered 1, after V lost 1 base and J lost 7 bases. CDR1 SGDLS and CDR2 YYNGEE come from the germline V gene. This chain connects TRBV9 to TRBJ2-1, with TRBD2 identical over 11 bases. Sequences were obtained from blood. This clonotype was obtained from a man between 70 and 80 years old in good health. CDR3 region: CASSVLAGGNEQFF. CDR3 bases: TGTGCCAGCAGCGTATTAGCGGGAGGGAATGAGCAGTTCTTC.